This T cell receptor beta chain was sequenced during a study of T cells in Graves' hyperthyroidism and ophthalmopathy. Study information: Peripheral blood samples were taken at initial diagnosis, prior to any treatment. Findings of the study overall: Ophthalmopathy was distinguished from stable hyperthyroidism by 13 V-J signatures.

Germline V lookup: CDR1 LNHDA, CDR2 SQIVND (reference sequence). This CDR3 comprises 15 residues. J was trimmed by 4 bases and V by 5 bases; bases with no gene match: 8. Amplification targeted TCR beta CDR3 regions from RNA transcripts. The HTBI primer set drove a first-round RT-PCR of the TCR CDR3. TCRdb fed the multiplex PCR reads into MiXCR, producing one record per CDR3 protein. The repertoire holds roughly 510,000 distinct CDR3 sequences, 20% seen once, with about 26% in the top ten. This clonotype was counted ten times or more. Its specificity is unknown. Calling Graves' hyperthyroidism stable meant ophthalmopathy did not progress within 18 months.

This receptor was identified in a man aged 18 to 29 with Graves' hyperthyroidism. The V call is TRBV19, the J call TRBJ2-5, with 9 bases aligning to TRBD1. Source material: blood. CDR3 nucleotide sequence: TGTGCCAGTAGTTCGAGCCGACAGGGGGGAGAGACCCAGTACTTC. Translating gives CASSSSRQGGETQYF.